A single sample gave rise to the 32 T cell receptor beta chains below, sequenced in a study of T cell responses to AZD1222 COVID-19 vaccine. Sequencing was performed with immunoSEQ multiplex PCR; in TCRdb, only in-frame clones are kept and a portion is missing. The repertoire includes more than 150,000 clones, 70% to 90% of them detected once, and roughly 0.5% sits in the top ten. The sample here was peripheral blood, taken on day 0 of AZD1222 vaccination. All receptors derive from an adult in good health.

V gene TRBV11-3 combines with J gene TRBJ2-1; 13 bases align to TRBD2. The ends lost 4 bases at V and 10 bases at J; junction bases unmatched: 4. Germline V gene data show CDR1 as SGHNT and CDR2 as YENEEA. This CDR3 has 14 residues. In nucleotides, the CDR3 is TGTGCCAGCAGCTACGGACTAGCGGGAGAGGAGCAGTTCTTC. Translating gives CASSYGLAGEEQFF.

CDR3 bases: TGTGCCAGCAGCCCCTTACCCCGGGACTACTCCTACGAGCAGTACTTC. It encodes CASSPLPRDYSYEQYF. The chain combines TRBV9 with TRBJ2-7, with 7 bases lining up with TRBD2. Per the germline V gene, CDR1 is SGDLS and CDR2 is YYNGEE. Trimming removed 4 bases from V and 0 bases from J; junction bases left unmatched: 10. The CDR3 consists of 16 residues.

V and J are TRBV6-5 and TRBJ2-2; 13 bases map to TRBD2. J lost 4 bases, V lost 8 bases, and 4 bases had no gene match. The CDR3 consists of 15 residues. Germline-derived CDR1 and CDR2 are MNHEY and SVGAGI. CDR3 protein: CASEGLAGFTGELFF. Written as DNA, the CDR3 is TGTGCCAGCGAGGGACTAGCGGGATTCACCGGGGAGCTGTTTTTT.

The V gene is TRBV1, the J gene TRBJ1-1; TRBD1 is the table's D call and was not checked against the DNA. TRBV1 is assigned pseudogene status. This CDR3 spans 16 amino acids. CDR3 protein: CTSSLGTGIEDTEAFF. DNA for the CDR3: TGCACCAGCAGCCTCGGGACAGGGATTGAGGACACTGAAGCTTTCTTT.

The chain carries TRBV6-5 and TRBJ1-6, with D possibly TRBD1 on 5 matching bases. Germline V CDR1 and CDR2: MNHEY, SVGAGI. Deletions cut 11 bases from V and 10 bases from J, with 12 bases between. The CDR3 sequence is 11 residues long. For the CDR3, the DNA is TGTGCCGTGGGGGTGAAATCACCCCTCCACTTT. Its translation: CAVGVKSPLHF.

J is TRBJ2-1 and V is TRBV11-2; tentatively, D is TRBD2 (6 bases). The CDR3 sequence is 16 residues long. V was pared by 2 bases and J by 0 bases, with 11 bases between. Germline CDR1 reads SGHAT; CDR2 reads FQNNGV. The CDR3 DNA reads TGTGCCAGCAGCTTAATTCGGGAGACCTCCTACAATGAGCAGTTCTTC. Amino acids: CASSLIRETSYNEQFF.

The chain carries TRBV5-5 and TRBJ1-2, with TRBD1 matching over 7 bases. The CDR3 is 16 residues long. Germline assignment: CDR1 SGHKS and CDR2 YYEKEE (reference sequence). With 4 bases clipped from V and 4 bases from J, the junction kept 13 bases outside the gene matches. This chain's CDR3 is CASSPRQGLGGYGYTF. The CDR3 nucleotides read TGTGCCAGCAGCCCACGACAGGGCCTAGGTGGCTATGGCTACACCTTC.

The chain links TRBV20-1 to TRBJ2-3; D is possibly TRBD2 (5 bases). V gave up 3 bases and J gave up 5 bases, with 12 bases separating them. Germline loops: CDR1 DFQATT, CDR2 SNEGSKA (reference sequence). The CDR3 covers 13 residues. CDR3 protein: CSASILVEDTQYF. As DNA, the CDR3 is TGCAGTGCTAGTATACTAGTGGAAGATACGCAGTATTTT.

CDR3: CASSWVLGSGRTDTQYF. CDR3 nucleotide sequence: TGTGCCAGCAGCTGGGTATTGGGTAGCGGGCGCACAGATACGCAGTATTTT. This chain uses TRBV7-9 with TRBJ2-3, with 7 bases aligning to TRBD2. V was clipped by 4 bases and J by 1 base; unmatched bases: 11. The CDR3 is made up of 17 amino acids. Germline V CDR1 and CDR2: SEHNR, FQNEAQ (reference sequence).

The chain has TRBV30 and TRBJ1-5, with TRBD1 matching 9 bases. Per the germline V gene, CDR1 is GTSNPN and CDR2 is SVGIG (reference sequence). The CDR3 loop spans 14 amino acids. With V trimmed by 7 bases and J by 2 bases, 6 bases remained unmatched. CDR3 sequence (DNA): TGTGCCTTCACAGGGGGCAGGGGCAATCAGCCCCAGCATTTT. Translating gives CAFTGGRGNQPQHF.

V gene TRBV6-5 combines with J gene TRBJ2-5; D is ambiguous. V lost 0 bases, J lost 3 bases, and 5 bases lay in between. From germline, CDR1 is MNHEY and CDR2 SVGAGI. There are 13 residues in the CDR3. Written as DNA, the CDR3 is TGTGCCAGCAGTTACTCGAATGAAGAGACCCAGTACTTC. Its protein is CASSYSNEETQYF.

The rearrangement links TRBV2 to TRBJ2-4, with a tentative D call TRBD1 (6 bases). Germline V CDR1 and CDR2: SNHLY, FYNNEI. Trimming removed 5 bases at V and 0 bases at J, with 14 bases between. The CDR3 has 16 amino acids. CDR3 nucleotide sequence: TGTGCCAGCAGTCCACGACAGGAGCTAGCCAAAAACATTCAGTACTTC. Protein product: CASSPRQELAKNIQYF.

V usage is TRBV4-3 and J usage is TRBJ1-2, with D perhaps TRBD1 (5 bases). The CDR3 has 13 amino acids. Germline-derived CDR1 and CDR2 are LGHNA and YSLEER. Trimming cost V 4 bases and J 6 bases, with 12 bases left between them. CDR3 protein: CASSLGGSDGYTF. CDR3 in DNA: TGCGCCAGCAGCCTGGGGGGTTCGGATGGCTACACCTTC.

This clone has just a few counts. The chain uses TRBV5-6 and TRBJ2-1; D is perhaps TRBD1 (5 bases). In germline, CDR1 is SGHDT, CDR2 YYEEEE. Trimming removed 4 bases from V and 5 bases from J, with 10 bases in between. The CDR3 is made up of 13 amino acids. Here the CDR3 DNA reads TGTGCCAGCAGCGTGGTGGGGCACAATGAGCAGTTCTTC. The encoded protein is CASSVVGHNEQFF. Full variable domain (missing parts from reference TRBV5-6 and TRBJ2-1): DAGVTQSPTHLIKTRGQQVTLRCSPKSGHDTVSWYQQALGQGPQFIFQYYEEEERQRGNFPDRFSGHQFPNYSSELNVNALLLGDSALYLCASSVVGHNEQFFGPGTRLTVL.

This clone came up a few times. The CDR3 region is CASSLGESSGNTIYF. Here the CDR3 DNA reads TGTGCCAGCAGCCTCGGGGAGTCCTCTGGAAACACCATATATTTT. The chain has TRBV21-1 and TRBJ1-3. TRBV21-1 is tagged as a pseudogene. The CDR3 spans 15 residues.

The V gene is TRBV7-2, the J gene TRBJ1-6, with D uncertain. CDR3 length: 13 residues. V was pared by 5 bases and J by 11 bases, with 13 bases between. CDR1 is SGHTA, CDR2 FQGNSA, per germline. CDR3 nucleotides: TGTGCCAGCAGCCTATCCTCGGGTACACCCCTCCACTTT. This gives the protein CASSLSSGTPLHF. The full variable domain, with the rest looked up from reference TRBV7-2 and TRBJ1-6, is GAGVSQSPSNKVTEKGKDVELRCDPISGHTALYWYRQSLGQGLEFLIYFQGNSAPDKSGLPSDRFSAERTGGSVSTLTIQRTQQEDSAVYLCASSLSSGTPLHFGNGTRLTVT.

This rearrangement joins TRBV7-6 to TRBJ2-2, with D perhaps TRBD1 (6 bases). The CDR3 contains 17 residues. Germline V gives CDR1 SGHVS, CDR2 FNYEAQ. The V gene lost 5 bases and the J gene lost 1 base, with 17 bases spanning the gap. The CDR3: CASSPQQGLRNTGELFF. The CDR3 DNA is TGTGCCAGCAGCCCTCAACAGGGCTTGCGGAACACCGGGGAGCTGTTTTTT.

The rearrangement uses TRBV18 and TRBJ2-1; TRBD2 agrees at 9 bases. Germline V gene sequence: CDR1 KGHSH, CDR2 LQKENI. The CDR3 covers 14 residues. Trimming at V came to 3 bases and at J to 9 bases, leaving 6 bases not matched to a gene. CDR3 in amino acids: CASSPIAGDPEQFF. CDR3 DNA sequence: TGTGCCAGCTCACCGATAGCGGGAGACCCTGAGCAGTTCTTC.

The chain uses TRBV9 and TRBJ2-1; TRBD2 matches at 12 bases. CDR3 length equals 16 residues. Germline values: CDR1 SGDLS, CDR2 YYNGEE. V gave up 4 bases and J gave up 7 bases; unmatched junction bases: 9. Here the CDR3 reads CASSLSTSGSKNEQFF. Here the CDR3 DNA reads TGTGCCAGCAGCTTGTCGACTAGCGGGAGTAAGAATGAGCAGTTCTTC.

This clone appeared once. The V and J genes are TRBV7-6 and TRBJ2-7, with D tentatively TRBD1 (6 bases). This CDR3 comprises 13 residues. Germline V gene data show CDR1 as SGHVS and CDR2 as FNYEAQ. The V end lost 5 bases, the J end lost 7 bases, and 15 bases lay between the germline ends. The DNA of the CDR3 is TGTGCCAGCAGCGCCCGGGACACGCTTGAGCAGTACTTC. Amino acids: CASSARDTLEQYF.

V and J are TRBV19 and TRBJ1-1, with 7 positions matching TRBD1. The CDR3 length is 15 residues. Trimming cost V 6 bases and J 0 bases; bases outside gene matches: 7. Per germline, CDR1 LNHDA and CDR2 SQIVND (reference sequence). The CDR3 region is CASRTGPYMNTEAFF. Here the CDR3 DNA reads TGTGCCAGTAGGACAGGGCCATACATGAACACTGAAGCTTTCTTT. Variable domain in full (rest from reference TRBV19 and TRBJ1-1): DGGITQSPKYLFRKEGQNVTLSCEQNLNHDAMYWYRQDPGQGLRLIYYSQIVNDFQKGDIAEGYSVSREKKESFPLTVTSAQKNPTAFYLCASRTGPYMNTEAFFGQGTRLTVV.

The V call is TRBV28, the J call TRBJ1-5; D remains ambiguous. The CDR3 totals 13 residues. Germline V CDR1 and CDR2: MDHEN, SYDVKM. V gave up 2 bases and J gave up 0 bases, with 2 bases separating them. The CDR3 protein is CASSLNSNQPQHF. In DNA form, the CDR3 reads TGTGCCAGCAGTTTAAATAGCAATCAGCCCCAGCATTTT. The full variable domain, its missing parts supplied by reference TRBV28 and TRBJ1-5, is DVKVTQSSRYLVKRTGEKVFLECVQDMDHENMFWYRQDPGLGLRLIYFSYDVKMKEKGDIPEGYSVSREKKERFSLILESASTNQTSMYLCASSLNSNQPQHFGDGTRLSIL.

The chain's CDR3 is CASSHAQQNTIYF. The DNA of the CDR3 is TGCGCCAGCAGCCATGCACAGCAAAACACCATATATTTT. This sequence joins TRBV4-1 and TRBJ1-3; D gene uncertain. Trimming took 3 bases from V and 6 from J, leaving 9 bases between them. Germline V gene sequence: CDR1 MGHRA, CDR2 YSYEKL. CDR3 length: 13 residues.

The rearrangement links TRBV9 to TRBJ1-4, with 8 positions matching TRBD1. CDR1 is SGDLS, CDR2 YYNGEE, per germline. Unmatched junction bases numbered 8, after V lost 3 bases and J lost 7 bases. This CDR3 contains 15 residues. The CDR3 DNA reads as TGTGCCAGCAGCGCCCACAGGGGGGGAAGTGAAAAACTGTTTTTT. Residues: CASSAHRGGSEKLFF.

The chain combines TRBV7-2 with TRBJ2-7, with 9 bases matching TRBD1. Germline CDR1 reads SGHTA; CDR2 reads FQGNSA. The CDR3 has 14 amino acids. V trimming: 5 bases; J trimming: 3 bases; junction bases outside the gene matches: 5. The DNA of the CDR3 is TGTGCCAGCAGCCTGGGACAGGGACGCTACGAGCAGTACTTC. Encoded protein: CASSLGQGRYEQYF.

This chain links TRBV5-6 with TRBJ2-4; D remains ambiguous. CDR1 and CDR2 from the germline V gene are SGHDT and YYEEEE. This CDR3 is 14 amino acids long. The V and J ends lost 5 bases and 4 bases respectively, with 13 bases between them. CDR3 protein: CASRLRGRKNIQYF. In DNA form, the CDR3 reads TGTGCCAGCAGGTTGAGAGGCAGGAAAAACATTCAGTACTTC.

The rearrangement links TRBV29-1 to TRBJ2-7; D assignment may be TRBD1 or TRBD2 (6 bases each). Trimming removed 3 bases at V and 1 base at J, with 16 bases between. Germline loops: CDR1 SQVTM, CDR2 ANQGSEA. This CDR3 has 15 amino acids. The CDR3 DNA reads TGCAGCGTTGAGGTCGGGGGCTCAGTTTCCTACGAGCAGTACTTC. This codes for CSVEVGGSVSYEQYF.

As DNA, the CDR3 is TGCGCCAGCAGCCCGCAGGCGGAGAACACTGAAGCTTTCTTT. Protein sequence: CASSPQAENTEAFF. The chain carries TRBV5-1 and TRBJ1-1; D gene uncertain. Germline CDR1 and CDR2: SGHRS and YFSETQ. V gave up 4 bases and J gave up 1 base, with 11 bases separating them. The CDR3 loop spans 14 amino acids.

The J gene is TRBJ2-1, the V gene TRBV7-3; TRBD2 matches 7 bases. This CDR3 spans 15 amino acids. V lost 5 bases and J lost 2; bases outside the gene matches: 6. The germline V gene encodes CDR1 SGHTA and CDR2 FQGTGA. In DNA form, the CDR3 reads TGTGCCAGCAGCCGGAAAGCGGGACCCTACAATGAGCAGTTCTTC. It codes for CASSRKAGPYNEQFF.

The chain uses TRBV27 and TRBJ1-1; D call uncertain. Germline assignment: CDR1 MNHEY and CDR2 SMNVEV (reference sequence). V was shortened by 0 bases and J by 1 base, with 3 bases between the two germline ends. The CDR3 is made up of 13 amino acids. CDR3 coding DNA: TGTGCCAGCAGTTTATCACGGAACACTGAAGCTTTCTTT. Protein product: CASSLSRNTEAFF.

The chain recombines TRBV5-1 with TRBJ2-2, with D perhaps TRBD1 (6 bases). V gave up 4 bases and J gave up 1 base, with 14 bases separating them. Germline CDR1 reads SGHRS; CDR2 reads YFSETQ. This CDR3 has 16 residues. The CDR3 DNA reads as TGCGCCAGCAGCGGCATCCAGGGGCAGAACACCGGGGAGCTGTTTTTT. This codes for CASSGIQGQNTGELFF.

The rearrangement uses TRBV7-9 and TRBJ2-7; 7 bases are a match to TRBD2. Germline-derived CDR1 and CDR2 are SEHNR and FQNEAQ (reference sequence). This CDR3 comprises 14 residues. J lost 5 bases, V lost 3 bases, and 7 bases had no gene match. The CDR3 nucleotides are TGTGCCAGCAGCTTGCAACTAGCGAGCGACGAGCAGTACTTC. Amino acids: CASSLQLASDEQYF.